Listed below are T cell receptor beta chains from one sample, sequenced in a study of vaccination effects on CD4 cells after COVID-19. Antigens for these TCRs are unknown. Libraries were prepared by immunoSEQ multiplex PCR; TCRdb keeps only in-frame clonotypes and omits some of them. The sample carries under 85,000 clones, roughly 80% recorded once. The specimen was CD4+ T cells from PBMCs cultured with HCoV-OC43 spike peptides, collected after COVID-19 vaccination. The receptors were gathered from a human donor who received a COVID-19 vaccine. Both conserved end residues are part of each CDR3. Each record gives: J gene, clone size, D gene, V gene, CDR3 protein, CDR3 DNA. D genes are given only for firm matches. A row's size may be missing; if present it is once, few, many or a size class.

TRBJ1-5 . . TRBV24-1 CATRESSNQPQHF TGTGCCACCAGAGAGAGTTCCAATCAGCCCCAGCATTTT
TRBJ1-6 . . TRBV21-1 CASSRSGTRYPIGNSPLHF TGTGCCAGCAGCAGATCCGGGACACGCTACCCGATTGGTAATTCACCCCTCCACTTT
TRBJ1-6 . . TRBV5-1 CASRRQELDSPLHF TGCGCCAGCAGGAGACAGGAGCTCGATTCACCCCTCCACTTT
TRBJ1-5 . TRBD1 TRBV19 CASSIERRDRVGQPQHF TGTGCCAGTAGTATAGAACGCCGGGACAGGGTCGGGCAGCCCCAGCATTTT
TRBJ1-5 . TRBD1 TRBV7-2 CASSRDRGQPQHF TGTGCCAGCAGCCGGGACAGAGGGCAGCCCCAGCATTTT
TRBJ1-2 few . TRBV27 CASSPRASNYGYTF TGTGCCAGCAGCCCTCGGGCCTCTAACTATGGCTACACCTTC
TRBJ2-5 . . TRBV2 CATMPGPGKTQYF TGTGCCACCATGCCGGGTCCGGGGAAGACCCAGTACTTC
TRBJ1-1 few . TRBV14 CASSQVSPNTEAFF TGTGCCAGCAGCCAAGTATCCCCGAACACTGAAGCTTTCTTT
TRBJ1-3 . . TRBV19 CASPTRGKVGNTIYF TGTGCCAGCCCTACCAGGGGAAAAGTGGGAAACACCATATATTTT
TRBJ2-1 . TRBD2 TRBV5-1 CASSLLAGSNYNEQFF TGCGCCAGCAGCTTACTAGCGGGGAGTAACTACAATGAGCAGTTCTTC
TRBJ1-2 . TRBD1 TRBV12-3/TRBV12-4 CASNAGQIYGYTF TGTGCCAGCAACGCGGGACAGATCTATGGCTACACCTTC
TRBJ2-3 . TRBD1 TRBV9 CASSITGTGQDTQYF TGTGCCAGCAGCATAACCGGGACAGGGCAAGATACGCAGTATTTT
TRBJ2-2 . . TRBV5-1 CASSWFPQGKSTPTTNTGELFF TGCGCCAGCAGCTGGTTCCCCCAGGGGAAGTCTACCCCAACTACCAACACCGGGGAGCTGTTTTTT
TRBJ2-3 . TRBD1 TRBV30 CACGRLTGISDTQYF TGTGCCTGTGGAAGACTGACAGGGATATCAGATACGCAGTATTTT
TRBJ1-5 . TRBD1 TRBV6-5 CASSPGQGFQKPQHF TGTGCCAGCAGTCCGGGACAGGGTTTTCAAAAGCCCCAGCATTTT
TRBJ2-5 once . TRBV6-1 CASSEGGVVETQYF TGTGCCAGCAGTGAAGGCGGGGTAGTAGAGACCCAGTACTTC
TRBJ2-3 . . TRBV7-7 CASSRIGHTDTQYF TGTGCCAGCAGCAGAATCGGCCACACAGATACGCAGTATTTT
TRBJ2-4 . TRBD2 TRBV7-2 CASSTTRTSGGGYIQYF TGTGCCAGCAGCACCACCCGGACTAGCGGGGGTGGGTACATTCAGTACTTC
TRBJ2-1 . . TRBV6-5 CASSFDAYNEQFF TGTGCCAGCAGTTTCGATGCCTACAATGAGCAGTTCTTC
TRBJ2-2 . . TRBV27 CASSLFGGTNTGELFF TGTGCCAGCAGTTTATTCGGGGGCACGAACACCGGGGAGCTGTTTTTT
TRBJ1-6 . . TRBV7-8 CASSYVRRGLGNSPLHF TGTGCCAGCAGCTACGTCCGGCGAGGGCTTGGGAATTCACCCCTCCACTTT
TRBJ2-2 once . TRBV11-1 CASSSPGVNTGELFF TGTGCCAGCAGCTCGCCGGGGGTGAACACCGGGGAGCTGTTTTTT
TRBJ1-1 once . TRBV19 CASSIGDWREAFF TGTGCCAGTAGTATTGGCGACTGGCGAGAAGCTTTCTTT
TRBJ2-3 . TRBD2 TRBV7-8 CASSLQGLASSTDTQYF TGTGCCAGCAGCTTACAGGGACTAGCTTCGAGCACAGATACGCAGTATTTT
TRBJ2-5 . TRBD2 TRBV3-1/TRBV3-2 CASKASGGEETQYF TGTGCCAGCAAAGCTAGCGGGGGGGAAGAGACCCAGTACTTC
TRBJ2-5 . TRBD1 TRBV2 CASRRQGALQETQYF TGTGCCAGCAGACGCCAGGGGGCACTCCAAGAGACCCAGTACTTC
TRBJ1-1 . . TRBV5-1 CASSYDIRNTEAFF TGCGCCAGCAGCTACGACATCCGGAACACTGAAGCTTTCTTT
TRBJ1-3 . . TRBV18 CASSPLRDKSGNTIYF TGTGCCAGCTCACCACTCCGGGACAAATCTGGAAACACCATATATTTT
TRBJ2-5 . . TRBV10-1 CASSESQARETQYF TGCGCCAGCAGTGAGTCGCAGGCTCGAGAGACCCAGTACTTC
TRBJ1-4 . . TRBV5-1 CASSLGQGPDEKLFF TGCGCCAGCAGCTTGGGGCAGGGCCCTGATGAAAAACTGTTTTTT
TRBJ1-2 . . TRBV28 CASSLKLGGYTF TGTGCCAGCAGTTTAAAATTGGGAGGCTACACCTTC
TRBJ2-4 . . TRBV6-5 CASSYSRGRAKNIQYF TGTGCCAGCAGTTACTCCCGGGGGCGAGCCAAAAACATTCAGTACTTC
TRBJ2-4 . . TRBV6-4 CASSVVSRYF TGTGCCAGCAGTGTAGTCAGCCGGTACTTC
TRBJ1-2 . . TRBV19 CASSPLRGRGKEGYTF TGTGCCAGTAGCCCCCTCCGGGGACGGGGGAAAGAAGGCTACACCTTC
TRBJ1-3 . . TRBV6-5 CASSPDWFSGNTIYF TGTGCCAGCAGTCCCGACTGGTTCTCTGGAAACACCATATATTTT
TRBJ1-5 . . TRBV12-3/TRBV12-4 CASSSRARPQHF TGTGCCAGCAGTTCCAGGGCGAGGCCCCAGCATTTT
TRBJ2-5 . . TRBV2 CASSYDGWETQYF TGTGCCAGCAGCTACGACGGGTGGGAGACCCAGTACTTC